Below, 14 T cell receptor beta chains from the same sample are listed, as sequenced in a study of blood T cell repertoires in COVID-19. Repertoires were generated with immunoSEQ multiplex PCR, while TCRdb's copy carries only in-frame clones and drops some. The table has approximately 200,000 clones, approximately 83% seen once; the top ten hold 3% to 3.5%. The sequenced sample consisted of peripheral blood. These TCRs come from a woman under 40 who had recovered from COVID-19.

The J gene is TRBJ2-2, the V gene TRBV9; D possibly corresponds to TRBD1 (6 bases). From germline, CDR1 is SGDLS and CDR2 YYNGEE. V was pared by 1 base and J by 0 bases, with 16 bases between. The CDR3 is made up of 18 amino acids. The CDR3 region has the DNA TGTGCCAGCAGCGTATCCACCAAGGACAGACCGAACACCGGGGAGCTGTTTTTT. Its protein product is CASSVSTKDRPNTGELFF.

The rearrangement links TRBV6-6 to TRBJ1-3; TRBD1 might be the D (6 bases). Germline CDR1 MNHNY, CDR2 SVGAGI (reference sequence). V lost 2 bases and J 2 bases, leaving 10 bases between the germline ends. There are 15 residues in the CDR3. The CDR3 is CASSYLQGTGNTIYF. The CDR3 nucleotides read TGTGCCAGCAGTTACCTACAGGGTACTGGAAACACCATATATTTT.

V gene TRBV13 combines with J gene TRBJ2-5, with D perhaps matching TRBD1 (6 bases). Germline lookup yields CDR1 PRHDT and CDR2 FYEKMQ (reference sequence). The CDR3 sequence is 14 residues long. Trimming took off 5 bases at V and 4 bases at J, with 14 bases between the two ends. Here the CDR3 reads CASSVQGRAETQYF. Written as DNA, the CDR3 is TGTGCCAGCAGCGTACAGGGACGCGCAGAGACCCAGTACTTC.

V is TRBV7-6 and J is TRBJ2-1; 8 positions match TRBD2. The germline V gene encodes CDR1 SGHVS and CDR2 FNYEAQ. This CDR3 comprises 15 residues. J lost 10 bases, V lost 3 bases, and 11 bases had no gene match. This CDR3 reads CASSFLAGLESEQFF. The CDR3 bases are TGTGCCAGCAGCTTCTTAGCGGGACTCGAGTCCGAGCAGTTCTTC.

This clone was observed at least ten times. The chain has TRBV7-9 and TRBJ2-1; 11 bases line up with TRBD1. The length of the CDR3 is 17 residues. V trimming: 5 bases; J trimming: 3 bases; junction bases outside the gene matches: 9. CDR1 and CDR2 from the germline V gene are SEHNR and FQNEAQ (reference sequence). CDR3 in amino acids: CASSVGLGTGGYNEQFF. For the CDR3, the DNA is TGTGCCAGCAGCGTCGGCCTTGGGACAGGGGGCTACAATGAGCAGTTCTTC.

V usage is TRBV5-1 and J usage is TRBJ2-3, with D possibly being TRBD2 (6 bases). V lost 1 base and J 4 bases, leaving 7 bases between the germline ends. This CDR3 contains 13 residues. Germline-derived CDR1 and CDR2 are SGHRS and YFSETQ. CDR3 DNA sequence: TGCGCCAGCAGCTTGTCGGGAGCAGATACGCAGTATTTT. Translated, it gives CASSLSGADTQYF.

This sequence joins TRBV28 and TRBJ2-1; 10 bases map to TRBD2. The CDR3 is 15 residues long. J lost 0 bases, V lost 7 bases, and 3 bases had no gene match. Germline CDR1 reads MDHEN; CDR2 reads SYDVKM. CDR3 residues: CASTPSGSSYNEQFF. CDR3 sequence (DNA): TGTGCCAGCACCCCTAGCGGGAGCTCCTACAATGAGCAGTTCTTC.

CDR3 in amino acids: CASSDGTGGTFKYEQYF. The DNA for the CDR3 is TGTGCCAGCAGTGACGGTACCGGGGGAACCTTCAAGTACGAGCAGTACTTC. The rearrangement links TRBV6-1 to TRBJ2-7; D perhaps matches TRBD2 (6 bases). The ends were cut back, 3 bases at V and 4 bases at J, with 22 bases in the middle. Germline V gene sequence: CDR1 MNHNS, CDR2 SASEGT. The CDR3 loop spans 17 amino acids.

This clone came up once. The rearrangement joins TRBV11-2 to TRBJ2-5, with 9 bases that match TRBD2. Germline V gene sequence: CDR1 SGHAT, CDR2 FQNNGV. V lost 5 bases, J lost 5 bases, and 12 bases stayed unmatched. The CDR3 runs 16 residues. In nucleotides, the CDR3 is TGTGCCAGCAGCCGGGGACGCGGGAGGGGATCGGAGACCCAGTACTTC. Protein product: CASSRGRGRGSETQYF.

This sequence joins TRBV15 and TRBJ1-2, with D tentatively TRBD1 (6 bases). Germline-derived CDR1 and CDR2 are LNHNV and YYDKDF (reference sequence). V shed 1 base and J shed 2 bases, with 17 bases lying between them. The CDR3 is 17 amino acids. Here the CDR3 reads CATSRVRGQSRNYGYTF. Written as DNA, the CDR3 is TGTGCCACCAGCAGAGTCAGGGGTCAGTCGAGAAACTATGGCTACACCTTC.

This rearrangement joins TRBV11-3 to TRBJ2-1; 7 bases line up with TRBD2. With V trimmed by 1 base and J by 2 bases, 5 bases remained unmatched. The V gene's germline CDR1 is SGHNT and CDR2 YENEEA. The CDR3 contains 16 residues. For the CDR3, the DNA is TGTGCCAGCAGCTTAGGGGGGGGTCTCACCTACAATGAGCAGTTCTTC. This codes for CASSLGGGLTYNEQFF.

This chain joins TRBV30 and TRBJ2-3; D is perhaps TRBD2 (5 bases). V was shortened by 1 base and J by 0 bases, with 5 bases between the two germline ends. The germline gives CDR1 GTSNPN, CDR2 SVGIG (reference sequence). This CDR3 comprises 13 residues. CDR3 sequence (DNA): TGTGCCTGGAGTGGAGGGAGCACAGATACGCAGTATTTT. This gives the protein CAWSGGSTDTQYF.

The genes are TRBV28 and TRBJ1-2, with D unresolved. Germline V lookup: CDR1 MDHEN, CDR2 SYDVKM. There are 12 residues in the CDR3. Trimming removed 2 bases from V and 8 bases from J, with 9 bases in between. The CDR3 nucleotides read TGTGCCAGCAGTTTACGGGTGACGGGCTACACCTTC. Its translation: CASSLRVTGYTF.

The J gene is TRBJ1-5, the V gene TRBV27, with 7 bases that match TRBD1. The V gene end was trimmed by 6 bases and the J gene end by 4 bases; junction bases not matched to a gene: 12. CDR1 MNHEY and CDR2 SMNVEV come from the germline V gene (reference sequence). There are 16 residues in the CDR3. CDR3 sequence reads: CASSPRGTGRNQPQHF. CDR3 nucleotides: TGTGCCAGCAGCCCCAGGGGGACGGGAAGAAATCAGCCCCAGCATTTT.